One sample yielded the 3 T cell receptor beta chains listed below, sequenced in a study of T cell responses to AZD1222 COVID-19 vaccine. Repertoires were generated with immunoSEQ multiplex PCR, while TCRdb's copy carries only in-frame clones and drops some. This repertoire shows 110,000 to 150,000 clones, roughly 91% found once; its top ten account for about 1.8%. The specimen was peripheral blood, collected 28 days after the second AZD1222 dose. Receptor source: an adult who received the AZD1222 COVID-19 vaccine.

The V call is TRBV2, the J call TRBJ1-5; D ambiguous. The germline V gene has CDR1 SNHLY and CDR2 FYNNEI. This CDR3 spans 13 amino acids. Trimming removed 3 bases at V and 7 bases at J, with 10 bases between. The CDR3 nucleotides are TGTGCCAGCAGTGACCCCCCTAGGCAGCCCCAGCATTTT. It specifies CASSDPPRQPQHF.

V and J are TRBV5-5 and TRBJ2-1, with 12 bases identical to TRBD2. Per the germline V gene, CDR1 is SGHKS and CDR2 is YYEKEE (reference sequence). This CDR3 spans 15 amino acids. The trim removed 1 base at V and 4 bases at J, leaving 0 bases unmatched. The CDR3 protein is CASSLLAGGYNEQFF. For the CDR3, the DNA is TGTGCCAGCAGCTTGCTAGCGGGAGGGTACAATGAGCAGTTCTTC.

As concerns this clone: This sample also contains other DNA sequences that code for the same CDR3. This sequence joins TRBV18 and TRBJ1-6, with D hard to call. This CDR3 comprises 14 residues. Germline V CDR1 and CDR2: KGHSH, LQKENI. With 1 base removed from V and 3 bases from J, the gap between germline ends came to 4 bases. The CDR3, as DNA: TGTGCCAGCTCACCACTGGACTATAATTCACCCCTCCACTTT. It yields the protein CASSPLDYNSPLHF.